The TCR beta chain under discussion was sequenced for a study of cytomegalovirus exposure and HLA in healthy donors. Study-wide background: Per a later analysis, the roughly 670 first-cohort and 110 or so validation repertoires shared one platform. Notes on the study in general: Altogether, about 160 TCR beta chains were recorded as cytomegalovirus-associated. Both high specificity and high sensitivity reportedly marked the classifier's diagnosis of cytomegalovirus status. Rarity held for most TCR sequences, but there were some public TCRs that occurred in many donors.

The data were produced by immunoSEQ multiplex PCR, yet TCRdb's version contains in-frame clones alone and is incomplete. This table holds 150,000 or so clones, 80% to 90% found once. The CDR3 consists of 12 residues. V lost 7 bases, J lost 10 bases, and 14 bases lay in between. The germline V gene encodes CDR1 LNHDA and CDR2 SQIVND (reference sequence). With regard to this clone: Its antigen is as yet unknown.

The TCR comes from a woman under 30 in good health and CMV-seronegative. Sequences were obtained from PBMCs. This chain joins TRBV19 and TRBJ1-5; D is undetermined. CDR3 amino acids: CASTREGNPQHF. CDR3 in DNA: TGTGCCAGTACCCGGGAGGGAAACCCCCAGCATTTT.